This TCR beta chain was sequenced for a study of tissue T cells after allogeneic stem cell transplantation. The table came from immunoSEQ multiplex PCR; TCRdb's copy has only in-frame clones and leaves some out. Among roughly 9,700 clones listed, under 75% were seen once. Findings of the study overall: Motif-based clustering found tissue-specific repertoire signatures shared across patients, though few clones were shared.

This clone was observed a handful of times. Its antigen is unidentified. Non-transplant comparator patients with other cancers had at least five gastrointestinal samples and no known gastrointestinal disease. The source was tissue from the ileum, collected at autopsy. The sequence was collected from a woman between 18 and 50 years old with breast cancer.

CDR3 amino acids: CASTKEGLSNTEAFF. Written as DNA, the CDR3 is TGTGCCAGCACCAAGGAGGGGTTGTCGAACACTGAAGCTTTCTTT. The rearrangement joins TRBV6-5 to TRBJ1-1; possible D gene TRBD1, 5 bases. V was pared by 7 bases and J by 1 base, with 16 bases between. The CDR3 runs to 15 residues. The germline V gene has CDR1 MNHEY and CDR2 SVGAGI.